The rows below give T cell receptor beta chains drawn from one sample of a study of response to subunit inactivated influenza vaccine. In TCRdb, the RT-PCR reads were re-called with MiXCR into one record per CDR3 protein. Altogether 650,000 to 700,000 distinct CDR3 sequences are present, around 14% being singletons, with the ten largest covering under 14%. Sequencing was performed on PBMCs from blood, taken 11 to 12 days after vaccination. The receptor set was obtained from a man between 50 and 59 years old who received an inactivated influenza vaccine. Each CDR3 is given with its conserved first and last residue. The D gene is left open where the match is weak. The size of a clone is reported for some rows only, either as once, few or many, or as a class for expanded clones.

clone size: many
V gene: TRBV24-1
D gene: NA
J gene: TRBJ1-2
CDR3 protein: CATSDWSGRYGYTF
CDR3 DNA: TGTGCCACCAGTGATTGGTCAGGGCGCTATGGCTACACCTTC

clone size: NA
V gene: TRBV4-2
D gene: TRBD2
J gene: TRBJ2-1
CDR3 protein: CASSREFGTSGSWSNEQFF
CDR3 DNA: TGTGCCAGCAGCCGGGAATTCGGGACTAGCGGGAGTTGGTCGAATGAGCAGTTCTTC

clone size: many
V gene: TRBV7-2
D gene: TRBD1
J gene: TRBJ2-2
CDR3 protein: CASSLGTGTNTGELFF
CDR3 DNA: TGCGCCAGCAGCTTAGGGACAGGGACGAACACCGGGGAGCTGTTTTTT

clone size: few
V gene: TRBV19
D gene: NA
J gene: TRBJ1-2
CDR3 protein: CASRDFNNGYTF
CDR3 DNA: TGTGCCAGTAGGGACTTTAACAATGGCTACACCTTC

clone size: few
V gene: TRBV2
D gene: NA
J gene: TRBJ2-7
CDR3 protein: CASKWSGLRSYEQYF
CDR3 DNA: TGTGCCAGCAAGTGGTCAGGGCTCCGCTCCTACGAGCAGTACTTC

clone size: NA
V gene: TRBV15
D gene: NA
J gene: TRBJ2-7
CDR3 protein: CATSRRPGASYEQYF
CDR3 DNA: TGTGCCACCAGCAGACGACCGGGCGCCTCCTACGAGCAGTACTTC

clone size: few
V gene: TRBV7-9
D gene: NA
J gene: TRBJ2-7
CDR3 protein: CASSPALFGDKAYEQYF
CDR3 DNA: TGTGCCAGCAGCCCAGCCCTATTCGGGGACAAAGCCTACGAGCAGTACTTC

clone size: NA
V gene: TRBV7-2
D gene: NA
J gene: TRBJ2-7
CDR3 protein: CASSLAWQSYSYEQYF
CDR3 DNA: TGTGCCAGCAGCTTAGCGTGGCAGAGCTATTCCTACGAGCAGTACTTC

clone size: many
V gene: TRBV11-2
D gene: NA
J gene: TRBJ2-5
CDR3 protein: CASSLGAGRETQYF
CDR3 DNA: TGTGCCAGCAGCTTAGGAGCCGGGAGAGAGACCCAGTACTTC

clone size: NA
V gene: TRBV5-1
D gene: NA
J gene: TRBJ1-1
CDR3 protein: CASSPLAQATEAFF
CDR3 DNA: TGCGCCAGCAGCCCACTAGCCCAGGCCACTGAAGCTTTCTTT

clone size: few
V gene: TRBV27
D gene: NA
J gene: TRBJ2-1
CDR3 protein: CASGITGTPYNEQFF
CDR3 DNA: TGTGCCAGCGGAATAACCGGGACACCATACAATGAGCAGTTCTTC

clone size: NA
V gene: TRBV20-1
D gene: TRBD1
J gene: TRBJ1-1
CDR3 protein: CSAPTGGTEAFF
CDR3 DNA: TGCAGTGCTCCTACAGGGGGCACTGAAGCTTTCTTT

clone size: few
V gene: TRBV3-1
D gene: TRBD1
J gene: TRBJ2-3
CDR3 protein: CASSLPGDSYTDTQYF
CDR3 DNA: TGTGCCAGCAGTCTACCCGGGGACAGCTACACAGATACGCAGTATTTT

clone size: NA
V gene: TRBV7-9
D gene: NA
J gene: TRBJ1-6
CDR3 protein: CASTTGSSYNSPLHF
CDR3 DNA: TGTGCCAGCACAACAGGAAGCTCCTATAATTCACCCCTCCACTTT

clone size: NA
V gene: TRBV28
D gene: NA
J gene: TRBJ2-7
CDR3 protein: CASTVGTRVFEQYF
CDR3 DNA: TGTGCCAGTACTGTCGGGACAAGGGTTTTCGAGCAGTACTTC

clone size: few
V gene: TRBV7-3
D gene: NA
J gene: TRBJ2-1
CDR3 protein: CASSDAGYNEQFF
CDR3 DNA: TGTGCCAGCAGCGATGCTGGGTACAATGAGCAGTTCTTC

clone size: few
V gene: TRBV6-2/TRBV6-3
D gene: TRBD2
J gene: TRBJ2-1
CDR3 protein: CASSYPPWTSGNSYNEQFF
CDR3 DNA: TGTGCCAGCAGTTACCCCCCGTGGACTAGCGGCAACTCCTACAATGAGCAGTTCTTC

clone size: many
V gene: TRBV7-9
D gene: TRBD1
J gene: TRBJ2-5
CDR3 protein: CASSLGRGRETQYF
CDR3 DNA: TGCGCCAGCAGCTTGGGTAGGGGGCGAGAGACCCAGTACTTC

clone size: few
V gene: TRBV5-1
D gene: NA
J gene: TRBJ2-3
CDR3 protein: CASSLAWGATDTQYF
CDR3 DNA: TGCGCCAGCAGCTTGGCCTGGGGGGCCACAGATACGCAGTATTTT

clone size: few
V gene: TRBV7-2
D gene: TRBD2
J gene: TRBJ2-7
CDR3 protein: CASKASGGSYEQYF
CDR3 DNA: TGTGCCAGCAAGGCTAGCGGGGGCTCCTACGAGCAGTACTTC

clone size: NA
V gene: TRBV12-3/TRBV12-4
D gene: NA
J gene: TRBJ2-3
CDR3 protein: CATWGLPTDTQYF
CDR3 DNA: TGTGCCACTTGGGGCCTTCCCACAGATACGCAGTATTTT

clone size: NA
V gene: TRBV20-1
D gene: TRBD2
J gene: TRBJ2-2
CDR3 protein: CSARRSGRYFGELFF
CDR3 DNA: TGCAGTGCTAGACGTAGCGGGAGGTATTTCGGGGAGCTGTTTTTT

clone size: NA
V gene: TRBV23-1
D gene: TRBD2
J gene: TRBJ2-1
CDR3 protein: CASSQPSEAGALRNEQFF
CDR3 DNA: TGCGCCAGCAGTCAACCGTCGGAAGCGGGAGCATTGAGGAATGAGCAGTTCTTC

clone size: few
V gene: TRBV7-2
D gene: NA
J gene: TRBJ1-4
CDR3 protein: CASSLNSQGTNEKLFF
CDR3 DNA: TGTGCCAGCAGCTTAAATAGTCAGGGCACTAATGAAAAACTGTTTTTT

clone size: few
V gene: TRBV29-1
D gene: NA
J gene: TRBJ1-4
CDR3 protein: CSVDLEGGEKLFF
CDR3 DNA: TGCAGCGTTGATCTGGAGGGTGGTGAAAAACTGTTTTTT

clone size: NA
V gene: TRBV7-9
D gene: TRBD1
J gene: TRBJ1-1
CDR3 protein: CASSFRGGQGNTEAFF
CDR3 DNA: TGTGCCAGCAGCTTTAGGGGAGGACAGGGAAACACTGAAGCTTTCTTT

clone size: NA
V gene: TRBV24-1
D gene: TRBD2
J gene: TRBJ2-7
CDR3 protein: CATSDLRPGGEQYF
CDR3 DNA: TGTGCCACCAGTGATTTGAGGCCGGGGGGCGAGCAGTACTTC

clone size: few
V gene: TRBV18
D gene: TRBD1
J gene: TRBJ2-5
CDR3 protein: CASSPGTGEEETQYF
CDR3 DNA: TGTGCCAGCTCACCCGGGACAGGGGAGGAGGAGACCCAGTACTTC

clone size: few
V gene: TRBV2
D gene: TRBD2
J gene: TRBJ2-1
CDR3 protein: CASIYGTSGYYNEQFF
CDR3 DNA: TGTGCCAGCATCTACGGGACTAGCGGGTACTACAATGAGCAGTTCTTC

clone size: NA
V gene: TRBV15
D gene: NA
J gene: TRBJ2-2
CDR3 protein: CATSRDWGQDTGELFF
CDR3 DNA: TGTGCCACCAGCAGAGATTGGGGGCAGGACACCGGGGAGCTGTTTTTT

clone size: many
V gene: TRBV27
D gene: NA
J gene: TRBJ2-2
CDR3 protein: CASSPLPGSRANTGELFF
CDR3 DNA: TGTGCCAGCAGTCCCCTCCCCGGGTCAAGAGCGAACACCGGGGAGCTGTTTTTT

clone size: NA
V gene: TRBV20-1
D gene: TRBD1
J gene: TRBJ1-4
CDR3 protein: CSARDQGGTGPFEKLFF
CDR3 DNA: TGCAGTGCTAGAGATCAGGGGGGGACAGGCCCGTTTGAAAAACTGTTTTTT

clone size: few
V gene: TRBV9
D gene: TRBD2
J gene: TRBJ2-2
CDR3 protein: CASSVAVTSFGGELFF
CDR3 DNA: TGTGCCAGCAGCGTAGCCGTGACTAGCTTCGGCGGGGAGCTGTTTTTT

clone size: few
V gene: TRBV20-1
D gene: NA
J gene: TRBJ1-5
CDR3 protein: CSARTTPDSNQPQHF
CDR3 DNA: TGCAGTGCTAGGACCACACCAGATAGCAATCAGCCCCAGCATTTT

clone size: many
V gene: TRBV4-1
D gene: NA
J gene: TRBJ1-2
CDR3 protein: CASSQEPDWSYGYTF
CDR3 DNA: TGCGCCAGCAGCCAAGAGCCGGACTGGTCCTATGGCTACACCTTC

clone size: many
V gene: TRBV10-3
D gene: TRBD2
J gene: TRBJ2-5
CDR3 protein: CAISDPGLAGWEETQYF
CDR3 DNA: TGTGCCATCAGTGACCCTGGACTAGCGGGGTGGGAAGAGACCCAGTACTTC

clone size: few
V gene: TRBV20-1
D gene: NA
J gene: TRBJ2-3
CDR3 protein: CSATDYLHTQYF
CDR3 DNA: TGCAGTGCCACGGACTATCTCCATACGCAGTATTTT

clone size: NA
V gene: TRBV7-9
D gene: TRBD2
J gene: TRBJ2-1
CDR3 protein: CASSPTGGSSYIEQFF
CDR3 DNA: TGTGCCAGCAGCCCCACGGGGGGGAGCTCCTACATTGAGCAGTTCTTC

clone size: NA
V gene: TRBV6-5
D gene: NA
J gene: TRBJ1-4
CDR3 protein: CASSYGGTQRQKLFF
CDR3 DNA: TGTGCCAGCAGTTACGGAGGAACTCAGAGGCAAAAACTGTTTTTT

clone size: few
V gene: TRBV20-1
D gene: TRBD1
J gene: TRBJ1-1
CDR3 protein: CSARVQGAPAFF
CDR3 DNA: TGCAGTGCTAGAGTCCAGGGGGCGCCGGCTTTCTTT

clone size: few
V gene: TRBV6-1
D gene: NA
J gene: TRBJ1-6
CDR3 protein: CASSRDARSYNSPLHF
CDR3 DNA: TGTGCCAGCAGTCGGGACGCCCGCTCCTATAATTCACCCCTCCACTTT